Detailed here is one T cell receptor (beta chain). The target antigen is unknown. TCRdb fed the reads into MiXCR, producing one record per CDR3 protein. The table lists roughly 500,000 distinct CDR3 sequences, approximately 42% of them singletons. J was trimmed by 3 bases and V by 3 bases; bases with no gene match: 17. This CDR3 is built from 19 residues. Germline V lookup: CDR1 SGHTA, CDR2 FQGNSA. The record originates from a study of T cell repertoires in cytomegalovirus infection. Study overall: CMV infection plus the matching HLA type was flagged by public TCR beta signatures.

The material was cultured PBMCs, obtained from culture after CMV antigen stimulation. This TCR was sampled from a human donor in good health (CMV status not recorded). Some clones in this sample may be carry-over from other donors' samples. This chain uses TRBV7-2 with TRBJ2-1, with TRBD2 matching over 7 bases. CDR3 region: CASSFDLGGGRGNYNEQFF. CDR3 nucleotides: TGTGCCAGCAGCTTCGACCTGGGGGGGGGGAGGGGTAACTACAATGAGCAGTTCTTC. Using reference TRBV7-2 and TRBJ2-1 for the parts outside the CDR3, the full variable domain is GAGVSQSPSNKVTEKGKDVELRCDPISGHTALYWYRQSLGQGLEFLIYFQGNSAPDKSGLPSDRFSAERTGGSVSTLTIQRTQQEDSAVYLCASSFDLGGGRGNYNEQFFGPGTRLTVL.